This T cell receptor (beta chain) was recovered during a study of cytomegalovirus exposure and HLA in healthy donors. This CDR3 has 17 amino acids. The junction had 7 bases not matched to a gene; V was cut back by 5 bases and J by 0 bases. Germline V gene lookup returns CDR1 MDHEN and CDR2 SYDVKM. This clone was seen a single time. The PCR ran on 60 Vbeta and 13 Jbeta primers. Assay: immunoSEQ multiplex PCR; the TCRdb copy retains only in-frame clones and omits some. The sample contains over 90,000 clones, 70% of which appear only once. The material sequenced was PBMCs. The chain combines TRBV28 with TRBJ2-6; TRBD1 matches at 7 bases. The sequence was obtained from a woman in her forties or fifties in good health and CMV-seropositive. Here the CDR3 reads CASSPPGGPSGANVLTF. In DNA form, the CDR3 reads TGTGCCAGCAGTCCCCCAGGGGGTCCCTCTGGGGCCAACGTCCTGACTTTC.